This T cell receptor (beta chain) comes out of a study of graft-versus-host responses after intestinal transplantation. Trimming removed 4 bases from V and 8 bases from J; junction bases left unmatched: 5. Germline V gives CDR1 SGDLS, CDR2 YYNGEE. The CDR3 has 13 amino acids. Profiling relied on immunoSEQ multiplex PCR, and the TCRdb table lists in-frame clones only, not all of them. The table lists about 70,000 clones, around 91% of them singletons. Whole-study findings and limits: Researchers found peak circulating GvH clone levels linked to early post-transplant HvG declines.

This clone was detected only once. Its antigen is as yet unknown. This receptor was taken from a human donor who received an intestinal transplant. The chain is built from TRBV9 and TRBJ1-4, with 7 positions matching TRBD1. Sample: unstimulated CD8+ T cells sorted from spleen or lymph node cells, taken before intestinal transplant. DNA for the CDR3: TGTGCCAGCAGCCCGGGGACAGAGGAAAAACTGTTTTTT. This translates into CASSPGTEEKLFF.